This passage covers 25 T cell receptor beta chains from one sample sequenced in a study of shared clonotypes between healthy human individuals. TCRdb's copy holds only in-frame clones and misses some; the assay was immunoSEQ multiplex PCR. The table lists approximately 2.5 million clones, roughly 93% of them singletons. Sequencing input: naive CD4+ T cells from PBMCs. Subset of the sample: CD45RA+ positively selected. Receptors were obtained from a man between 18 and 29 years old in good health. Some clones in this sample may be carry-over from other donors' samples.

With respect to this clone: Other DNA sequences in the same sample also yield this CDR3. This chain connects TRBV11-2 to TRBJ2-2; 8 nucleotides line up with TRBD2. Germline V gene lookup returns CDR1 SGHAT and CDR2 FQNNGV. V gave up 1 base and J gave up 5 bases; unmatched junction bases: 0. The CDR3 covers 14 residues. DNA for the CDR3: TGTGCCAGCAGCTTAGCGGGAGGGACCGGGGAGCTGTTTTTT. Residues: CASSLAGGTGELFF. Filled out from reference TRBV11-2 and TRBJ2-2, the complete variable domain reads EAGVAQSPRYKIIEKRQSVAFWCNPISGHATLYWYQQILGQGPKLLIQFQNNGVVDDSQLPKDRFSAERLKGVDSTLKIQPAKLEDSAVYLCASSLAGGTGELFFGEGSRLTVL.

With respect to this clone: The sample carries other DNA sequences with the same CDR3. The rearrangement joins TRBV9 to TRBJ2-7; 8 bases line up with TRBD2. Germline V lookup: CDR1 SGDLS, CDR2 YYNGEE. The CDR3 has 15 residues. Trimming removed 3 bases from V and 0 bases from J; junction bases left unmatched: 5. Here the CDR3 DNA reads TGTGCCAGCAGCGCCGGACTAGCTCCCTCCTACGAGCAGTACTTC. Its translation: CASSAGLAPSYEQYF.

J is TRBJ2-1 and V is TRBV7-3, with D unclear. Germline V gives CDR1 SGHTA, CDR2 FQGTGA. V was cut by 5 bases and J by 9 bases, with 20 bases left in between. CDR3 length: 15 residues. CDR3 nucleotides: TGTGCCAGCAGCACCGAACCCGCTCTGGTTAGTGAGCAGTTCTTC. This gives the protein CASSTEPALVSEQFF. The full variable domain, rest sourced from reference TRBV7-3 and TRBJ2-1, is GAGVSQTPSNKVTEKGKYVELRCDPISGHTALYWYRQSLGQGPEFLIYFQGTGAADDSGLPNDRFFAVRPEGSVSTLKIQRTERGDSAVYLCASSTEPALVSEQFFGPGTRLTVL.

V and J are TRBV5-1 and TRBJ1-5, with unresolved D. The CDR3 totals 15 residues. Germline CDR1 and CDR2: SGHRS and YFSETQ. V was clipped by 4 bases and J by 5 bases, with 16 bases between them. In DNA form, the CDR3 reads TGCGCCAGCAGCCCTCTGGGTGGCTCCTATCAGCCCCAGCATTTT. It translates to CASSPLGGSYQPQHF.

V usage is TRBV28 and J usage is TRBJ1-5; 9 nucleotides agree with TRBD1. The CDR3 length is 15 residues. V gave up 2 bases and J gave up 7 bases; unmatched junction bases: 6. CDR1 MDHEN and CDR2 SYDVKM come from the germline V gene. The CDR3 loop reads CASSLAGTGHQPQHF. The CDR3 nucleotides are TGTGCCAGCAGTTTAGCCGGGACAGGGCACCAGCCCCAGCATTTT. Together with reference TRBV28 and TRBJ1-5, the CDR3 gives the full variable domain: DVKVTQSSRYLVKRTGEKVFLECVQDMDHENMFWYRQDPGLGLRLIYFSYDVKMKEKGDIPEGYSVSREKKERFSLILESASTNQTSMYLCASSLAGTGHQPQHFGDGTRLSIL.

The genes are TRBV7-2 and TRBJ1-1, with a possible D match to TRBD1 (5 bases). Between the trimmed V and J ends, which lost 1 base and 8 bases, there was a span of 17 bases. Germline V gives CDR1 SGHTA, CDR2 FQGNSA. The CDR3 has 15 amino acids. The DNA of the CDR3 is TGTGCCAGCAGCTTAGAGGGGTCTCGGGAGTCGGAAGCTTTCTTT. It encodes CASSLEGSRESEAFF.

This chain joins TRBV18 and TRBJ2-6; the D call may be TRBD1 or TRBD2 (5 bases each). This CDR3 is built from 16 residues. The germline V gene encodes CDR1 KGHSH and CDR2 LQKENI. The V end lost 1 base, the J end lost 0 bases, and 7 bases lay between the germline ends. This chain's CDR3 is CASSPQGSSGANVLTF. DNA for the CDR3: TGTGCCAGCTCACCACAGGGGAGCTCTGGGGCCAACGTCCTGACTTTC.

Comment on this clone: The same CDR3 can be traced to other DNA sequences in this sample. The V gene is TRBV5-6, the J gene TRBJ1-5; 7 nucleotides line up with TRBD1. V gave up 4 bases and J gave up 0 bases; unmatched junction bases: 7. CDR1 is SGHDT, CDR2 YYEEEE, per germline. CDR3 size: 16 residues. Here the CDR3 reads CASSLRQGYSNQPQHF. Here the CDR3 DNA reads TGTGCCAGCAGCCTGCGACAGGGCTATAGCAATCAGCCCCAGCATTTT.

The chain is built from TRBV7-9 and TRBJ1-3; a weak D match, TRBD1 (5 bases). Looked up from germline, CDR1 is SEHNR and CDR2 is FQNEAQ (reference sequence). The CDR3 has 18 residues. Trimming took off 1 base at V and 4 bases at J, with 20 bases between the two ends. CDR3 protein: CASSLDLGFAGPGNTIYF. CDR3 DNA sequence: TGTGCCAGCAGCTTAGATCTGGGATTCGCAGGGCCGGGAAACACCATATATTTT.

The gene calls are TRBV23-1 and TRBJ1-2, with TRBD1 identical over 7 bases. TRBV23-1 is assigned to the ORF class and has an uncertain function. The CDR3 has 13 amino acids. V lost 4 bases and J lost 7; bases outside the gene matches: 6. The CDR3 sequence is CASSLKGASGYTF. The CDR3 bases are TGCGCCAGCAGTCTTAAGGGGGCTTCTGGCTACACCTTC.

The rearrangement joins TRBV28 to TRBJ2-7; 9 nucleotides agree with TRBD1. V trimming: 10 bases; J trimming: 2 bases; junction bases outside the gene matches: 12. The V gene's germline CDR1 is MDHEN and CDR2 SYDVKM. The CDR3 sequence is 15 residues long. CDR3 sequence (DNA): TGTGCCATTCCTTGGGGGGACAGGGCAACCTACGAGCAGTACTTC. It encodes CAIPWGDRATYEQYF.

The CDR3 DNA follows: TGTGCCAGCAGCGTAGCTGGGACTAGCAGCCCCTACGAGCAGTACTTC. As protein: CASSVAGTSSPYEQYF. The rearrangement joins TRBV9 to TRBJ2-7; 9 bases are a match to TRBD2. From germline, CDR1 is SGDLS and CDR2 YYNGEE. V lost 0 bases, J lost 2 bases, and 6 bases stayed unmatched. The CDR3 contains 16 residues.

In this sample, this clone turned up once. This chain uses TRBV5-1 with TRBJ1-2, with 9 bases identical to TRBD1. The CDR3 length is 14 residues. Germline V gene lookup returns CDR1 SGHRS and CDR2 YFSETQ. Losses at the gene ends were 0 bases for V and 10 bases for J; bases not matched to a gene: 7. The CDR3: CASSLGGQGPIYTF. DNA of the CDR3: TGCGCCAGCAGCTTGGGGGGACAGGGCCCCATCTACACCTTC.

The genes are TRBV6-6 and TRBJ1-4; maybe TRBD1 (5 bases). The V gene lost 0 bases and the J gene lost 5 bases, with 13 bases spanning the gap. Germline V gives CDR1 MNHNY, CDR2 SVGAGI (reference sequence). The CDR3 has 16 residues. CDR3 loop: CASSYSGGNQNEKLFF. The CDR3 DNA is TGTGCCAGCAGTTACTCGGGGGGAAATCAGAATGAAAAACTGTTTTTT.

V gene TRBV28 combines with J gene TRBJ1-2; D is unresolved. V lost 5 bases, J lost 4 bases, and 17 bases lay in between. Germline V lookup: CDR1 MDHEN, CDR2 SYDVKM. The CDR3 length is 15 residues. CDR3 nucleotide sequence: TGTGCCAGCAGTCGGTCCCGCCGAGGCAGCTATGGCTACACCTTC. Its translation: CASSRSRRGSYGYTF.

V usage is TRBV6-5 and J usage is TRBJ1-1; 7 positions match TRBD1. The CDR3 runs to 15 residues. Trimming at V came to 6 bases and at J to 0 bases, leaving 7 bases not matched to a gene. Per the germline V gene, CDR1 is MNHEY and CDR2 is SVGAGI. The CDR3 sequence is CASSSRGVLNTEAFF. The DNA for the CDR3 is TGTGCCAGCAGCTCCAGGGGGGTCCTGAACACTGAAGCTTTCTTT.

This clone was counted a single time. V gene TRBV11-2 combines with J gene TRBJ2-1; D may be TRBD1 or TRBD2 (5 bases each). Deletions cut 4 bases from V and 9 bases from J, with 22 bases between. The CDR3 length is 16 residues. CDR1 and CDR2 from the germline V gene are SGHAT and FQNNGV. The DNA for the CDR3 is TGTGCCAGCAGCTCCCGGGGCGCCGGGATTTATAGTGAGCAGTTCTTC. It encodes CASSSRGAGIYSEQFF.

The CDR3 is CASSLDRGWDGYTF. In nucleotides, the CDR3 is TGCGCCAGCAGCTTAGACAGGGGATGGGATGGCTACACCTTC. The chain links TRBV5-1 to TRBJ1-2; 8 nucleotides agree with TRBD1. Germline values: CDR1 SGHRS, CDR2 YFSETQ. This CDR3 region has 14 residues. Trimming took 2 bases from V and 6 from J; bases not matched to a gene: 6.

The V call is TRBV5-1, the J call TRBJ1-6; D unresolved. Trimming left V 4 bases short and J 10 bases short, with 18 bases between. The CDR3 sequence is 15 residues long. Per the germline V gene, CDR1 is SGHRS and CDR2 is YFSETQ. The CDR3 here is CASSPTRPPGSPLHF. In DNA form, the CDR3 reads TGCGCCAGCAGCCCGACTCGGCCACCTGGATCACCCCTCCACTTT.

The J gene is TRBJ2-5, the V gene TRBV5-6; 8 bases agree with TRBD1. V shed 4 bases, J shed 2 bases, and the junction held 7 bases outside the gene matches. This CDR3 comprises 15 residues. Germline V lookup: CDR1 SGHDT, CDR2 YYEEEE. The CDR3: CASSPGQGWQETQYF. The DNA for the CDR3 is TGTGCCAGCAGCCCCGGACAGGGATGGCAAGAGACCCAGTACTTC.

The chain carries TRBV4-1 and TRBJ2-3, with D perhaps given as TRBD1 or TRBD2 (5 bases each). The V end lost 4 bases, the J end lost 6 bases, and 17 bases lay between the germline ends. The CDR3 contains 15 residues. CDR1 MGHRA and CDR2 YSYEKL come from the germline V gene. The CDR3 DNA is TGCGCCAGCAGCCGCTCCGGGACCCCCGCGGATACGCAGTATTTT. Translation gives CASSRSGTPADTQYF.

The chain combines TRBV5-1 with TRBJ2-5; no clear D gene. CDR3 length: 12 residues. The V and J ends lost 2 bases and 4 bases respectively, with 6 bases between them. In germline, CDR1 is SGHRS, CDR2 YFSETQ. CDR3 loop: CASSFGIETQYF. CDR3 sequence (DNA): TGCGCCAGCAGCTTTGGGATAGAGACCCAGTACTTC.

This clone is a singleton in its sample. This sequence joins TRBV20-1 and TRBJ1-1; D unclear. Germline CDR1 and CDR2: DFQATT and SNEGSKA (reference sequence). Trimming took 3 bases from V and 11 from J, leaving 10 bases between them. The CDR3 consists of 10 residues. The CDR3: CSASRSGAFF. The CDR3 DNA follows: TGCAGTGCTAGTCGTTCCGGCGCTTTCTTT.

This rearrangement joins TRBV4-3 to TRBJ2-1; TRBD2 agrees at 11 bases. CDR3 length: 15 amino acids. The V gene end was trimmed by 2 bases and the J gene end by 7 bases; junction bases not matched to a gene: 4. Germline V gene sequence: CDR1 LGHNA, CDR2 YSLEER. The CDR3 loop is CASSQFTSGGNEQFF. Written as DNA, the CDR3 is TGCGCCAGCAGCCAATTTACTAGCGGGGGTAATGAGCAGTTCTTC.

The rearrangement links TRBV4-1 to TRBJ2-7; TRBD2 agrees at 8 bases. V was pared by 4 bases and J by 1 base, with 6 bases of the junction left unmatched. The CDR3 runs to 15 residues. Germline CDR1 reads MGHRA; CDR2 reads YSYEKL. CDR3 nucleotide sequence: TGCGCCAGCAGCCCCAGCGGGAGCCCGTCCTACGAGCAGTACTTC. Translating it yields CASSPSGSPSYEQYF.